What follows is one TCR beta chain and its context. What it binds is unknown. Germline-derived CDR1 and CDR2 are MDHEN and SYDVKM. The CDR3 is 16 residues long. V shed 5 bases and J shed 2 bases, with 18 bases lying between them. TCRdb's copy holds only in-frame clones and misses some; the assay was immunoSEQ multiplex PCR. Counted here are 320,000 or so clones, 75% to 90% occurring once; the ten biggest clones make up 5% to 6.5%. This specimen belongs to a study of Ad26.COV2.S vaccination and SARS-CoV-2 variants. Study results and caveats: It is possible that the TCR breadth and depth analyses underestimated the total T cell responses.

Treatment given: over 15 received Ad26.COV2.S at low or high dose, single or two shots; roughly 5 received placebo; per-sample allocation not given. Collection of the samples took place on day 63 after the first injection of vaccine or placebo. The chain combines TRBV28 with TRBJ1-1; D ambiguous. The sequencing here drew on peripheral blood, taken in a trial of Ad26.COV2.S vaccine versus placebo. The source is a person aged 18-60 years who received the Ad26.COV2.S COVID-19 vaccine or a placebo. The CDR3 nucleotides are TGTGCCAGCAGTCTAATCGCGGCAGGAGGTAACACTGAAGCTTTCTTT. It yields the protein CASSLIAAGGNTEAFF.